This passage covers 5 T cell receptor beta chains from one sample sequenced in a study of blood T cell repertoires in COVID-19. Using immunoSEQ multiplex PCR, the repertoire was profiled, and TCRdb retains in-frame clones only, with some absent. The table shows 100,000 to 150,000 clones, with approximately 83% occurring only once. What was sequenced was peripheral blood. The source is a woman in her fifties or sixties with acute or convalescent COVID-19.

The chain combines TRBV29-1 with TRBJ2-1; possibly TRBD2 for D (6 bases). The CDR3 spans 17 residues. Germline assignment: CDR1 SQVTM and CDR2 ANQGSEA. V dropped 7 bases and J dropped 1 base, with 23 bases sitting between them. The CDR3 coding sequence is TGCAGCGCCGGGGGTGAGGGTGGCGGGCGATCCTACAATGAGCAGTTCTTC. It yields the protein CSAGGEGGGRSYNEQFF.

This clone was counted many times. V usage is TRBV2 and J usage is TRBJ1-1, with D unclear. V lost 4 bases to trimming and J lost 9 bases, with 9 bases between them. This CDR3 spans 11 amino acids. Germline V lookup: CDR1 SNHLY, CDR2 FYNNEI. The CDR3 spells CASSAGDQAFF. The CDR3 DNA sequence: TGTGCCAGCAGTGCGGGAGACCAAGCTTTCTTT.

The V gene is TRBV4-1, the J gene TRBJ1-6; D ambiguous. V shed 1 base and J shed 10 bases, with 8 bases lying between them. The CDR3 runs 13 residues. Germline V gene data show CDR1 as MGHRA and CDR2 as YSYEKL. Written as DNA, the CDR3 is TGCGCCAGCAGCCAAGTAGGGAGATCACCCCTCCACTTT. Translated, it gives CASSQVGRSPLHF.

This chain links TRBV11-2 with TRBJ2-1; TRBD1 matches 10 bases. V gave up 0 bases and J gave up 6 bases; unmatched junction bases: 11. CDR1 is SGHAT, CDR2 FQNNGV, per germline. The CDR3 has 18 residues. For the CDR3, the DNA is TGTGCCAGCAGCTTAGACCTCTCGGGACAGGGGACGATCAATGAGCAGTTCTTC. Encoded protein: CASSLDLSGQGTINEQFF.

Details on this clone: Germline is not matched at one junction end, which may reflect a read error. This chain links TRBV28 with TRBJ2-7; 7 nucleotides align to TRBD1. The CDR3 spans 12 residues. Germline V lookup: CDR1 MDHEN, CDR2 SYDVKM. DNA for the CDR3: TGTGCCAGCAGTTTTTCTACCCGGGACAGAGACTTC. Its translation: CASSFSTRDRDF.